This TCR beta chain is drawn from a study of shared clonotypes between healthy human individuals. Study results and limitations: Non-shared clonotypes had lower generation probabilities than clonotypes shared by all four sorted-subset donors. Specimens sampled were limited to blood, with tissue repertoires likely differing.

As defined, naive CD8 cells were CD45RO-negative and positively selected for CCR7, with terminally differentiated effector memory CD45RA+ cells excluded. Donation came from healthy HIV-negative adults that had no recent acute infections or vaccinations. The donor cohort consisted entirely of Caucasian adults residing in Nashville, Tennessee. TCRdb keeps only in-frame clones here, not all; method: immunoSEQ multiplex PCR. The sample lists 2 million to 2.5 million clones, approximately 94% seen once, with more than 1.5% in the top ten. A note on this clone: Its antigen is still unknown.

Input material: naive CD8+ T cells from PBMCs. This TCR was sampled from a man between 18 and 35 years old in good health. Some clones in this sample may be carry-over from other donors' samples.

As DNA, the CDR3 is TGTGCCAGCAGAGCGACAGGGGGCACTAACTATGGCTACACCTTC. Protein sequence: CASRATGGTNYGYTF. The gene calls are TRBV28 and TRBJ1-2, with 10 bases that match TRBD1. Losses at the gene ends were 6 bases for V and 0 bases for J; bases not matched to a gene: 4. From germline, CDR1 is MDHEN and CDR2 SYDVKM. The length of the CDR3 is 15 residues.